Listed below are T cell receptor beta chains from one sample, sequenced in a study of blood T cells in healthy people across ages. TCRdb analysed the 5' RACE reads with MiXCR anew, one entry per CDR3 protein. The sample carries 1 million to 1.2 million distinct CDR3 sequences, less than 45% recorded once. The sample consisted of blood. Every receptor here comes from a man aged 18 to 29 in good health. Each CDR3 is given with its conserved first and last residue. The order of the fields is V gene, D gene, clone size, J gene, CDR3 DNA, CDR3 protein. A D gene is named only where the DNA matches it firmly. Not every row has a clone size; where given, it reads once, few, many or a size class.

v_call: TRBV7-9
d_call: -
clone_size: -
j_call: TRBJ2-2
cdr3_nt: TGTGCCAGCAGCTTAACGGTCGGGATCGGGGAGCTGTTTTTT
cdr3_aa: CASSLTVGIGELFF

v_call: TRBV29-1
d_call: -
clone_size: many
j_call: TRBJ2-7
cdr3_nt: TGCAGCGTCTACCGATCCTACGAGCAGTACTTC
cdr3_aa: CSVYRSYEQYF

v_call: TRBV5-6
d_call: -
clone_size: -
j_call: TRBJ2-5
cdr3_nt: TGTGCCAGCAGCTTGGCCTTGCTAGTACTACAAGAGACCCAGTACTTC
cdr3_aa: CASSLALLVLQETQYF

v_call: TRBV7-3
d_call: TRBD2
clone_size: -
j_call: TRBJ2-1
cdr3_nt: TGTGCCAGCGGCTTAAGGAGGACTAGAACTTACAATGAGCAGTTCTTC
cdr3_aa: CASGLRRTRTYNEQFF

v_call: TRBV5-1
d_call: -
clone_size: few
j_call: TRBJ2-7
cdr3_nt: TGCGCCAGCAGCTTGTTGTCCCTCTACGAGCAGTACTTC
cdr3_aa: CASSLLSLYEQYF

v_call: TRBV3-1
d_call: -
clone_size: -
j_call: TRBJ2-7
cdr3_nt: TGTGCCAGCAGCCAAGATTTCTCTGACGAGCAGTACTTC
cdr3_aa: CASSQDFSDEQYF

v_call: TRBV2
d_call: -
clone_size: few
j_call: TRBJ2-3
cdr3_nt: TGTGCCAGCAGGGTGATCGGTGGTGTGCAGTATTTT
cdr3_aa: CASRVIGGVQYF

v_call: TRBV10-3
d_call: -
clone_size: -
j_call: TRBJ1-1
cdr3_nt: TGTGCCATCAGTGGGGCGGGTAACACTGAAACTTTCTTT
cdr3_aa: CAISGAGNTETFF

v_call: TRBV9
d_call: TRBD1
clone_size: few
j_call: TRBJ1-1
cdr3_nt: TGTGCCAGCAGCGGAAGGGACAGGGGTGCTTTCTTT
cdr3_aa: CASSGRDRGAFF

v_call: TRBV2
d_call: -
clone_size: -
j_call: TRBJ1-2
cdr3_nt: TGTGCCAGCATGCCCCCTGCAGGGCCCTTCAACTATGGCTACACCTTC
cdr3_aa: CASMPPAGPFNYGYTF

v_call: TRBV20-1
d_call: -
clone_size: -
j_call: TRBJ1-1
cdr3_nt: TGCAGTGCCCAAAGGGGGGGGGGCACTGAAGCTTTCTTT
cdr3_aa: CSAQRGGGTEAFF

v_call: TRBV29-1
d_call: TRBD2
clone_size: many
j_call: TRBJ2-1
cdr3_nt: TGCAGCGTTGAACGCTTCCGGGGGGGAGACAATGAGCAGTTCTTC
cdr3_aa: CSVERFRGGDNEQFF

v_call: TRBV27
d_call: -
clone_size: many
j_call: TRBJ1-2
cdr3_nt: TGTGCCAGCAGTTTCTGGCAGGGAGGTCATGGCTACACCTTC
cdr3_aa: CASSFWQGGHGYTF

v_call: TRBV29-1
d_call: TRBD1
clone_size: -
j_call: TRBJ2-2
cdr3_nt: TGCAGCGTCGGAGACAGGGGCCACACCGGGGAGCTGTTTTTT
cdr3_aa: CSVGDRGHTGELFF

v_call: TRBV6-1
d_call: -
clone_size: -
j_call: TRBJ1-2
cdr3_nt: TGTGCCAGCAGTGCGCAAACAGGAGGCTACACCTTC
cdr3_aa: CASSAQTGGYTF

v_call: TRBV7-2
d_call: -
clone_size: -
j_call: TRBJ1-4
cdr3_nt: TGTGCCAGCAGCTCGGAGATTTCAACTAATGAAAAACTGTTTTTT
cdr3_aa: CASSSEISTNEKLFF

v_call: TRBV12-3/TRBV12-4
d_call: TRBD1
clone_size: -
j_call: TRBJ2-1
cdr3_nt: TGTGCCAGCAGTTACAGGGGTTGCAATGAGCAGTTCTTC
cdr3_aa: CASSYRGCNEQFF

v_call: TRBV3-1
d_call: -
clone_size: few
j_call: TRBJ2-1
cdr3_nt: TGTGCCAGCAGCCCCCCCCAGGGATACTACAATGAGCAGTTCTTC
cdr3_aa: CASSPPQGYYNEQFF

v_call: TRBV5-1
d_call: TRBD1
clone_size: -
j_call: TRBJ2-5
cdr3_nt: TGCGCCAGCAGCTTAGAGCCAGGGACAGGCGGGCAGTACTTC
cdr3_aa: CASSLEPGTGGQYF

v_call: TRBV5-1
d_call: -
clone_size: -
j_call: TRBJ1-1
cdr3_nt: TGCGCCAGCAGCTCCCGGACGGACGGGACTGAAGCTTTCTTT
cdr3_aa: CASSSRTDGTEAFF

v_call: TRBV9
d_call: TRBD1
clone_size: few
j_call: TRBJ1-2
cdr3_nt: TGTGCCAGCAGCCCCGGGGACAGGGGGGCCGGCTACACCTTC
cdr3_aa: CASSPGDRGAGYTF

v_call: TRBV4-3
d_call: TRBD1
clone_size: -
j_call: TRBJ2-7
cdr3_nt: TGCGCCAGCAGCCAAGAGCACAGGGGCCTCAATGAGCAGTACTTC
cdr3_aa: CASSQEHRGLNEQYF

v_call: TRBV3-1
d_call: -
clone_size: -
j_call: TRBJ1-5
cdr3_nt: TGTGCCAGCAGCCAAGTAGGGGGTAGACAGCCCCAGCATTTT
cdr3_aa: CASSQVGGRQPQHF

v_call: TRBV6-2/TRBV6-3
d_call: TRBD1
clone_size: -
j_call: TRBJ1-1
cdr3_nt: TGTGCCAGCAGTTACTCTCGGACAGGGGGGAACACTGAAGCTTTCTTT
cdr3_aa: CASSYSRTGGNTEAFF

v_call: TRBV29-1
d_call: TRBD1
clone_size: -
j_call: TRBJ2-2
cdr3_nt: TGCAGCATCGAGGGACAGGGGGCGTCGGGGGAGCTGTTTTTT
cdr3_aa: CSIEGQGASGELFF

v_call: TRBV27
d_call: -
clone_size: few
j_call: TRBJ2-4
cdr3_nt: TGTGCCAGCAGTTCGGCGGACGCCACCAAAAACATTCAGTACTTC
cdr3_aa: CASSSADATKNIQYF

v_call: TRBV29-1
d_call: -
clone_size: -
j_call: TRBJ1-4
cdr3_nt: TGCAGCGTTGCGGACACCCAAACTAATGAAAAACTGTTTTTT
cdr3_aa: CSVADTQTNEKLFF

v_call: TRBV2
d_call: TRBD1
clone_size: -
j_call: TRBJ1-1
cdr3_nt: TGTGCCAGCTCCCGGGACAGGGGCCCCCCGGGCACTGAAGCTTTCTTT
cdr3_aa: CASSRDRGPPGTEAFF

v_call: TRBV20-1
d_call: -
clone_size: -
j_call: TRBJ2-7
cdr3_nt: TGCAGTGCGCCGGACCCGCAAAGGCCCTACGAGCAGTACTTC
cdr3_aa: CSAPDPQRPYEQYF

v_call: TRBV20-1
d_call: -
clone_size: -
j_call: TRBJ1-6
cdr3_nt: TGCAGTGCCACCATATGGGGGAGCTCCTATAATTCACCCCTCCACTTT
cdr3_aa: CSATIWGSSYNSPLHF

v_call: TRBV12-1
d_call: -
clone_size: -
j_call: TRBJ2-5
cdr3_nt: TGTGCCAGCACCACTTCGCACCAAGAGACCCAGTACTTC
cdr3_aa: CASTTSHQETQYF

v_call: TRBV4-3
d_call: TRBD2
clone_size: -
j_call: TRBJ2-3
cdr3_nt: TGCGCCAGCAGCCAATCTAGCGGGGGCAACACAGATACGCAGTATTTT
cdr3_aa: CASSQSSGGNTDTQYF

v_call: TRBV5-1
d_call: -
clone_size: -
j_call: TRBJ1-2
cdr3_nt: TGCGCCAGCAGCTTTCAGGCATCTAACTATGGCTACACCTTC
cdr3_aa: CASSFQASNYGYTF

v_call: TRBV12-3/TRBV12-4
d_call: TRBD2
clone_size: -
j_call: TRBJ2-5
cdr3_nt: TGTGCCGGCAGTGTGGGGGGGGAGACCCAGTACTTC
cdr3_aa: CAGSVGGETQYF

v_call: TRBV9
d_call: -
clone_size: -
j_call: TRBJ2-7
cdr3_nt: TGTGCCAGCAGCGTAGAAGGTATACTCCCCTACGAGCAGTACTTC
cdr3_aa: CASSVEGILPYEQYF

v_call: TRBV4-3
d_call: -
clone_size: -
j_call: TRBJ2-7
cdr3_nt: TGCGCCAGCAGCCAAGATGTAACAGGGGGGGGAACCCAGTACTTC
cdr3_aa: CASSQDVTGGGTQYF